The 4 T cell receptor beta chains below were found in one sample sequenced in a study of blood T cell repertoires in COVID-19. Here immunoSEQ multiplex PCR was the method, and the copy in TCRdb shows in-frame clones only, minus some. The sample records roughly 170,000 clones, approximately 80% being singletons. The sequenced sample consisted of peripheral blood. All receptors derive from a human donor in a cohort sampled during active COVID-19.

V usage is TRBV5-1 and J usage is TRBJ2-7; no clear D. Germline loops: CDR1 SGHRS, CDR2 YFSETQ. V was cut by 3 bases and J by 2 bases, with 9 bases left in between. The CDR3 covers 13 residues. CDR3 sequence reads: CASSWSEPYEQYF. The CDR3, as DNA: TGCGCCAGCAGCTGGTCAGAACCCTACGAGCAGTACTTC.

This clone was counted between two and nine times. This may arise from a read error, as a much more abundant clone is one base away. The chain recombines TRBV11-3 with TRBJ1-5; D unresolved. Germline V lookup: CDR1 SGHNT, CDR2 YENEEA. Trimming took 4 bases from V and 4 from J, leaving 5 bases between them. The CDR3 covers 12 residues. The CDR3 reads CASSSLNQPQHF. The CDR3 region has the DNA TGTGCCAGCAGCTCCCTAAATCAGCCCCAGCATTTT. The complete variable domain, with remaining parts taken from reference TRBV11-3 and TRBJ1-5, reads EAGVVQSPRYKIIEKKQPVAFWCNPISGHNTLYWYLQNLGQGPELLIRYENEEAVDDSQLPKDRFSAERLKGVDSTLKIQPAELGDSAVYLCASSSLNQPQHFGDGTRLSIL.

The chain couples TRBV6-5 to TRBJ2-7; TRBD2 might be the D (5 bases). Germline V gene lookup returns CDR1 MNHEY and CDR2 SVGAGI. Trimming cost V 2 bases and J 2 bases, with 13 bases left between them. This CDR3 comprises 15 residues. The CDR3 sequence is CASSYGELTAYEQYF. The CDR3 nucleotides are TGTGCCAGCAGTTACGGGGAGCTCACCGCCTACGAGCAGTACTTC.

Here the CDR3 DNA reads TGCGCCAGCGGGGACAGTCCCTACGAGCAGTACTTC. Translated: CASGDSPYEQYF. This chain uses TRBV5-1 with TRBJ2-7; 7 bases map to TRBD1. The V gene end was trimmed by 7 bases and the J gene end by 2 bases; junction bases not matched to a gene: 3. Germline-derived CDR1 and CDR2 are SGHRS and YFSETQ. CDR3 size: 12 residues.